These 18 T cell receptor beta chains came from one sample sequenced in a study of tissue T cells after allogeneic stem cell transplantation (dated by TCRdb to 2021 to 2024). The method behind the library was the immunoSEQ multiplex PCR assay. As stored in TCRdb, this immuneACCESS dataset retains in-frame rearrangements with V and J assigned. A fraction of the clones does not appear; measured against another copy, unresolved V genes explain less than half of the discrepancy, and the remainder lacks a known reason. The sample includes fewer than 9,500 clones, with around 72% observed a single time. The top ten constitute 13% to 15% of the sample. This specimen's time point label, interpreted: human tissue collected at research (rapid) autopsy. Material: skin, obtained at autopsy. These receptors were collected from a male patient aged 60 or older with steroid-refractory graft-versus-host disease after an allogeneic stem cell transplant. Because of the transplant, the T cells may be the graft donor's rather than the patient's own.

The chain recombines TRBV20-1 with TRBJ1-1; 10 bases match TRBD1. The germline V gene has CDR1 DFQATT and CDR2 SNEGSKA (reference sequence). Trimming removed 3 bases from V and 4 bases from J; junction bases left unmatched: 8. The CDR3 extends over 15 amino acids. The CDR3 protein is CSASYRDRGSTEAFF. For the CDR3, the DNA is TGCAGTGCTAGTTACCGGGACAGGGGCTCCACTGAAGCTTTCTTT.

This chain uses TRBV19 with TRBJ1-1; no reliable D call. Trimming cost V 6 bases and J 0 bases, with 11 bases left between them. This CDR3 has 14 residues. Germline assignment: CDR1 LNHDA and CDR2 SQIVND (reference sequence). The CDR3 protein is CASRVGQMNTEAFF. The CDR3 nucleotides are TGTGCCAGTAGGGTCGGGCAGATGAACACTGAAGCTTTCTTT.

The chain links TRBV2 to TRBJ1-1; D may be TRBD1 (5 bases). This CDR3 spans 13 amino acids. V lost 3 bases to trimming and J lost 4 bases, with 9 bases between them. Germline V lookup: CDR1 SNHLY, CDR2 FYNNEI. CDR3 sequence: CASSERQGTEAFF. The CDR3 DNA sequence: TGTGCCAGCAGTGAGAGGCAGGGCACTGAAGCTTTCTTT.

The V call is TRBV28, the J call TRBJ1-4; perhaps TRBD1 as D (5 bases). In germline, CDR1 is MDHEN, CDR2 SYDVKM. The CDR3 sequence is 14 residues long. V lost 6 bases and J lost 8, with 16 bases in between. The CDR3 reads CASSPDQEGEKLFF. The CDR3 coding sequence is TGTGCCAGCAGCCCCGATCAGGAGGGGGAAAAACTGTTTTTT.

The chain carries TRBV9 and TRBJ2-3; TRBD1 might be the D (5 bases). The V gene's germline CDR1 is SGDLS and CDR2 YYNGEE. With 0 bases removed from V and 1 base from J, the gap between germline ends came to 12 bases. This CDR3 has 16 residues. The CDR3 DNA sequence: TGTGCCAGCAGCGTAGTGTCAGGGTGGGGCACAGATACGCAGTATTTT. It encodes CASSVVSGWGTDTQYF.

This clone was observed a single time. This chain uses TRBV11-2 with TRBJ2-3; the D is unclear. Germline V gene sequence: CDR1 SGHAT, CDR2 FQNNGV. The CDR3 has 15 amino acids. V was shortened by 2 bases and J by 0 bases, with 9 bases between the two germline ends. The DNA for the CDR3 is TGTGCCAGCAGCTTACTCGCAGGTAGCACAGATACGCAGTATTTT. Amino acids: CASSLLAGSTDTQYF. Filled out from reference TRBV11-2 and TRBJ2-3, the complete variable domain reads EAGVAQSPRYKIIEKRQSVAFWCNPISGHATLYWYQQILGQGPKLLIQFQNNGVVDDSQLPKDRFSAERLKGVDSTLKIQPAKLEDSAVYLCASSLLAGSTDTQYFGPGTRLTVL.

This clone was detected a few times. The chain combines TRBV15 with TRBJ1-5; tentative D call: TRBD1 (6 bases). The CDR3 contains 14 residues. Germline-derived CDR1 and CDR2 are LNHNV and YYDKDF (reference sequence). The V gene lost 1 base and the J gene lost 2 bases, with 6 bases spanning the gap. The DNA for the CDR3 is TGTGCCACCAGCAGAGGACAGGGCAATCAGCCCCAGCATTTT. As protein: CATSRGQGNQPQHF.

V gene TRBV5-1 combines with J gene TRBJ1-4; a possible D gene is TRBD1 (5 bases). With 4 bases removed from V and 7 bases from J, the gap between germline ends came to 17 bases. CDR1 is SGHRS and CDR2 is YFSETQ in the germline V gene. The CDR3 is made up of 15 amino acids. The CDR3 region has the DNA TGCGCCAGCAGCATCGCCAAAAGACAGAGTGAAAAACTGTTTTTT. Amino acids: CASSIAKRQSEKLFF.

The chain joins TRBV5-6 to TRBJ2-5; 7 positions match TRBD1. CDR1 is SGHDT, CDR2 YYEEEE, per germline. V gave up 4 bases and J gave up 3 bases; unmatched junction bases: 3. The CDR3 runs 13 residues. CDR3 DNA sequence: TGTGCCAGCAGCGCCGGGACAGAAGAGACCCAGTACTTC. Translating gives CASSAGTEETQYF.

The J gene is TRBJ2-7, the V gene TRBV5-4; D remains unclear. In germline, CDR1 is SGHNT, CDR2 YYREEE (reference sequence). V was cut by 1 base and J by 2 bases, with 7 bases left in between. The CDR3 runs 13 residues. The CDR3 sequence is CASSLFSTYEQYF. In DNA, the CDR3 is TGTGCCAGCAGCTTGTTTTCTACCTACGAGCAGTACTTC.

CDR3: CASSQDSDRGRFRGTEAFF. The CDR3 nucleotides are TGTGCCAGCAGCCAAGATAGCGACAGGGGGCGATTTCGGGGCACTGAAGCTTTCTTT. J is TRBJ1-1 and V is TRBV14; TRBD1 matches 10 bases. From germline, CDR1 is SGHDN and CDR2 FVKESK. This CDR3 spans 19 amino acids. The junction had 14 bases not matched to a gene; V was cut back by 0 bases and J by 4 bases.

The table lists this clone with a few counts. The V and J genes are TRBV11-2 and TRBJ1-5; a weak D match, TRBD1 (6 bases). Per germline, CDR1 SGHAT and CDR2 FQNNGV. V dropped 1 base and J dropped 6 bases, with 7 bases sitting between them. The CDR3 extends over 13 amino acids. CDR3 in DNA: TGTGCCAGCAGCTTAGGGACAGCTCAGCCCCAGCATTTT. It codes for CASSLGTAQPQHF.

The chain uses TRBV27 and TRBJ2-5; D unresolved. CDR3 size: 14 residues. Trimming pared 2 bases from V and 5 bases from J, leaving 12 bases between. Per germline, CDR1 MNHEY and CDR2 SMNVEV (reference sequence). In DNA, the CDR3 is TGTGCCAGCAGTTTAAGGTTAGGCAGGGAGACCCAGTACTTC. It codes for CASSLRLGRETQYF.

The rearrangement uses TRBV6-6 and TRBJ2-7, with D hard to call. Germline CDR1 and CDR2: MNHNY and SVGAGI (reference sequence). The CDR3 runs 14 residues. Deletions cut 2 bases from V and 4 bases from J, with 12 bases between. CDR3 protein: CASSYLPPNYEQYF. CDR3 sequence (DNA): TGTGCCAGCAGTTACCTCCCCCCTAATTACGAGCAGTACTTC.

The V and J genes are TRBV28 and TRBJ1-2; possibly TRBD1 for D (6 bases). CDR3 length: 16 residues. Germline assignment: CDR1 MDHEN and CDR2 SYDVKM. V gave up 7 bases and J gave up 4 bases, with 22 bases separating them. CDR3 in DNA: TGTGCCAGCACCTCCCGGGGGGCGGGACTTCTCTATGGCTACACCTTC. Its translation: CASTSRGAGLLYGYTF.

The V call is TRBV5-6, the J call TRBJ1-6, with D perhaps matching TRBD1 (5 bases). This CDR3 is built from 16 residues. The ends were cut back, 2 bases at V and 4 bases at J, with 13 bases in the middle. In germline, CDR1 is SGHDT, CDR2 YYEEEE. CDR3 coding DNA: TGTGCCAGCAGCTTCGGGGGGTGGCAGTATAATTCACCCCTCCACTTT. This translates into CASSFGGWQYNSPLHF.

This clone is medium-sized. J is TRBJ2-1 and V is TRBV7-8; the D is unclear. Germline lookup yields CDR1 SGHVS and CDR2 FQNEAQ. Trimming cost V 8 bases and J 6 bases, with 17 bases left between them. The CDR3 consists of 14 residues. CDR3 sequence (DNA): TGTGCCAGCCTACCGCAGTCCGTGGGCAATGAGCAGTTCTTC. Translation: CASLPQSVGNEQFF.

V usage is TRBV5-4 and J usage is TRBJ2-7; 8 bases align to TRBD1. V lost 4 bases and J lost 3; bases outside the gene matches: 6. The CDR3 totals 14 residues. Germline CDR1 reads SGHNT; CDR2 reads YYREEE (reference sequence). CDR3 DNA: TGTGCCAGCAGCCCCGGGACAGGTTTCTACGAGCAGTACTTC. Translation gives CASSPGTGFYEQYF.